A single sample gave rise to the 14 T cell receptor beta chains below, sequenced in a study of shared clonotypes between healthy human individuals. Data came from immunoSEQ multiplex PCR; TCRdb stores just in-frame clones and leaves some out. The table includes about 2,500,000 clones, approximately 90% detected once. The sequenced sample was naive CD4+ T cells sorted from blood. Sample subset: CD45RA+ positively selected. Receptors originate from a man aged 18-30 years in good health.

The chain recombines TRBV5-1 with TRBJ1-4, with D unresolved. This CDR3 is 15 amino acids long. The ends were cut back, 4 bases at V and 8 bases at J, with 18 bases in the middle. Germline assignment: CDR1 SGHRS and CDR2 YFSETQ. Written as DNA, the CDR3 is TGCGCCAGCAGCCCTAATGGGGTGGGGTTAGAAAAACTGTTTTTT. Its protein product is CASSPNGVGLEKLFF. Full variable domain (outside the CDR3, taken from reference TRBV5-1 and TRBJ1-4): KAGVTQTPRYLIKTRGQQVTLSCSPISGHRSVSWYQQTPGQGLQFLFEYFSETQRNKGNFPGRFSGRQFSNSRSEMNVSTLELGDSALYLCASSPNGVGLEKLFFGSGTQLSVL.

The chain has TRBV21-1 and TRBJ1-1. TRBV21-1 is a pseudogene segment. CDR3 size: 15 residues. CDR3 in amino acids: CASSSPPRVSTEAFF. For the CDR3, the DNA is TGTGCCAGCAGCTCACCCCCCCGGGTCAGCACTGAAGCTTTCTTT.

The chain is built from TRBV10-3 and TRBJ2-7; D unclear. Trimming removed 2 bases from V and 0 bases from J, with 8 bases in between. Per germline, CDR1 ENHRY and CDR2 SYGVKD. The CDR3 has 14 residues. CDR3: CAISEQASSYEQYF. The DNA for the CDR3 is TGTGCCATCAGTGAGCAGGCTAGCTCCTACGAGCAGTACTTC.

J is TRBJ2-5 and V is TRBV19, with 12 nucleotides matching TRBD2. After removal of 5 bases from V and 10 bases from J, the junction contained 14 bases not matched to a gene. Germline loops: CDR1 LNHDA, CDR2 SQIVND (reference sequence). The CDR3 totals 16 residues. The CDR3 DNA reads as TGTGCCAGTAGTTTCCCCCGACTAGCGGGAGCCGCTGTCCAGTACTTC. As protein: CASSFPRLAGAAVQYF.

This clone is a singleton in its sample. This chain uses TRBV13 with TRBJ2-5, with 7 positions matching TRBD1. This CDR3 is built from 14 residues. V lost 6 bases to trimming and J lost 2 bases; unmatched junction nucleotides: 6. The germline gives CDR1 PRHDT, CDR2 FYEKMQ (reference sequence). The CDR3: CASRGTGEQETQYF. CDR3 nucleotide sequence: TGTGCCAGCAGGGGTACAGGGGAGCAAGAGACCCAGTACTTC.

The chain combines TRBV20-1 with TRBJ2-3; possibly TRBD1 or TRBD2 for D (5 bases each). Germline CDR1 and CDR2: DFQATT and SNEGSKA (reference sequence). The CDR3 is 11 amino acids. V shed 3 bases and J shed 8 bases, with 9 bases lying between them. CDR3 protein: CSASFGGTQYF. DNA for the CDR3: TGCAGTGCTAGTTTTGGGGGTACGCAGTATTTT.

The CDR3 loop reads CASSPSNMAGLDETQYF. For the CDR3, the DNA is TGTGCCAGCAGCCCTAGTAATATGGCGGGACTAGACGAGACCCAGTACTTC. The J gene is TRBJ2-5, the V gene TRBV7-9; 8 bases match TRBD2. Per the germline V gene, CDR1 is SEHNR and CDR2 is FQNEAQ (reference sequence). The CDR3 loop spans 17 amino acids. Trimming took 5 bases from V and 5 from J; bases not matched to a gene: 16. The whole variable domain, remainder taken from reference TRBV7-9 and TRBJ2-5, is DTGVSQNPRHKITKRGQNVTFRCDPISEHNRLYWYRQTLGQGPEFLTYFQNEAQLEKSRLLSDRFSAERPKGSFSTLEIQRTEQGDSAMYLCASSPSNMAGLDETQYFGPGTRLLVL.

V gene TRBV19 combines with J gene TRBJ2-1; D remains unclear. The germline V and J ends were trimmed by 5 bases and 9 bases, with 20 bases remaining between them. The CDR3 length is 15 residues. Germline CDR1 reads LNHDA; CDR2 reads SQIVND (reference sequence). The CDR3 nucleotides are TGTGCCAGTAGTCCCCAGCCCAGCAATGTTATTGAGCAGTTCTTC. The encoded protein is CASSPQPSNVIEQFF. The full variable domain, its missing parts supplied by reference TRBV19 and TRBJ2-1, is DGGITQSPKYLFRKEGQNVTLSCEQNLNHDAMYWYRQDPGQGLRLIYYSQIVNDFQKGDIAEGYSVSREKKESFPLTVTSAQKNPTAFYLCASSPQPSNVIEQFFGPGTRLTVL.

CDR3 nucleotide sequence: TGTGCCATCAGTGAGTCGAAGGGCAATGAGCAGTTCTTC. Translated: CAISESKGNEQFF. V usage is TRBV10-3 and J usage is TRBJ2-1; D remains ambiguous. The CDR3 totals 13 residues. Trimming took off 0 bases at V and 6 bases at J, with 6 bases between the two ends. CDR1 and CDR2 from the germline V gene are ENHRY and SYGVKD.

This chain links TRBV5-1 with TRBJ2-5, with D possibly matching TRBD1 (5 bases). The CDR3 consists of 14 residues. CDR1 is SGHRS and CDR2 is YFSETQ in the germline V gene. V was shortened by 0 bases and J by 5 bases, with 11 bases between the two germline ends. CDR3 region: CASSLEWGVETQYF. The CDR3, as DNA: TGCGCCAGCAGCTTGGAATGGGGCGTGGAGACCCAGTACTTC.

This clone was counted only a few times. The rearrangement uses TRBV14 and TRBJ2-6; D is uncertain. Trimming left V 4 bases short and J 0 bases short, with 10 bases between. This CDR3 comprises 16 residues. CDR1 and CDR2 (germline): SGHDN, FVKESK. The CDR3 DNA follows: TGTGCCAGCAGCCGCCAGGTTCCCTCTGGGGCCAACGTCCTGACTTTC. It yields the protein CASSRQVPSGANVLTF.

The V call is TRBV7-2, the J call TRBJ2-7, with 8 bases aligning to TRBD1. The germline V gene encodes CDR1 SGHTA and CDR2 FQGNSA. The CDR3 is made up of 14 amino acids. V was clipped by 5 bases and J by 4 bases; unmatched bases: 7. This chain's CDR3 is CASSQDRALYEQYF. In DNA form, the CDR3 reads TGTGCCAGCAGCCAGGACAGGGCCCTTTACGAGCAGTACTTC.

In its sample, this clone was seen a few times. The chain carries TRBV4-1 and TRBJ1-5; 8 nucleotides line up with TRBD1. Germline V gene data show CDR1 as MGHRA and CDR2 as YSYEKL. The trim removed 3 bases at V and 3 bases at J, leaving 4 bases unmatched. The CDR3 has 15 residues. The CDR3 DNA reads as TGCGCCAGCAGCCAGCTGGACAGGGACAATCAGCCCCAGCATTTT. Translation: CASSQLDRDNQPQHF.

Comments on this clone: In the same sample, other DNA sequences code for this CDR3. The CDR3 protein is CASSLMDTQYF. For the CDR3, the DNA is TGTGCCAGCAGCTTGATGGATACGCAGTATTTT. The chain carries TRBV7-9 and TRBJ2-3; D not resolved. The V gene lost 3 bases and the J gene lost 6 bases, with 4 bases spanning the gap. In germline, CDR1 is SEHNR, CDR2 FQNEAQ (reference sequence). The CDR3 covers 11 residues.